This T cell receptor (beta chain) was observed in a study of T cell responses to AZD1222 COVID-19 vaccine. Turning to the study itself: Samples with a second dose at about 4 or about 12 weeks were pooled together.

Study-wide results and caveats: Spike-spanning, vaccine-associated CD4 TCRs were dominant at 160-218 and 743-854. Close to half of all spike-specific TCRs reportedly target regions of the variants that are unmutated. Repertoires were sampled only after the peak T cell response.

Assay: immunoSEQ multiplex PCR; the TCRdb copy retains only in-frame clones and omits some. The sample carries around 110,000 clones, 65% to 85% recorded once. As concerns this clone: Its antigen is undetermined.

This TCR came from an adult in good health. The sample consisted of peripheral blood, taken on day 0 of AZD1222 vaccination.

CDR3 loop: CASARGQGAVNEQFF. The DNA of the CDR3 is TGTGCCAGCGCCCGGGGACAGGGGGCGGTTAATGAGCAGTTCTTC. This chain links TRBV27 with TRBJ2-1; 12 bases agree with TRBD1. The CDR3 runs to 15 residues. V shed 8 bases, J shed 7 bases, and the junction held 9 bases outside the gene matches. CDR1 is MNHEY and CDR2 is SMNVEV in the germline V gene (reference sequence).